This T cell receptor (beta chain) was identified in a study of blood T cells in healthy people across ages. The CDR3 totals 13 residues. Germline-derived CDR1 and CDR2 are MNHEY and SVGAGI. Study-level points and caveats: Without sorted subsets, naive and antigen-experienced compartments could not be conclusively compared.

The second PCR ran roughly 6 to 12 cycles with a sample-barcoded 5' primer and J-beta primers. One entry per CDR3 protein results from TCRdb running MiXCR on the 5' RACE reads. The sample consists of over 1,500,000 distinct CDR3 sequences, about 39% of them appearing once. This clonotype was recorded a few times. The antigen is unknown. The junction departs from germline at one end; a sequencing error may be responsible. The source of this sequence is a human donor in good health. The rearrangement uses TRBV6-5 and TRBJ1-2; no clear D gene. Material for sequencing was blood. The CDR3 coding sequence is TGTGCCAGCAGGCTTACCGTTGGCCATGGCCACACCTTC. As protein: CASRLTVGHGHTF.